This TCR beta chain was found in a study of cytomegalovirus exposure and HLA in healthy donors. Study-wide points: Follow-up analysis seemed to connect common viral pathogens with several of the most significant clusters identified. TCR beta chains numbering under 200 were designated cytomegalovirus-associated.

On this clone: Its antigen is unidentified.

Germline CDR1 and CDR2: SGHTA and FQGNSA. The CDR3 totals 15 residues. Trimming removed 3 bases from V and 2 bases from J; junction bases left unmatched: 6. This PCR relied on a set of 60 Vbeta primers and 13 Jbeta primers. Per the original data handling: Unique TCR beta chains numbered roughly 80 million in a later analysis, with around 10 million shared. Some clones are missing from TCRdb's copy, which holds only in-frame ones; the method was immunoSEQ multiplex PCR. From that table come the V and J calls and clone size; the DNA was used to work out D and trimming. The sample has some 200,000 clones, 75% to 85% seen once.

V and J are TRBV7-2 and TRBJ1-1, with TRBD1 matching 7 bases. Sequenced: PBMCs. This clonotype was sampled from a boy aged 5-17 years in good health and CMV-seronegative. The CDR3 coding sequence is TGTGCCAGCAGCTTTAAGACAGGGTCAAACACTGAAGCTTTCTTT. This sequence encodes CASSFKTGSNTEAFF. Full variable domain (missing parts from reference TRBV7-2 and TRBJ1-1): GAGVSQSPSNKVTEKGKDVELRCDPISGHTALYWYRQSLGQGLEFLIYFQGNSAPDKSGLPSDRFSAERTGGSVSTLTIQRTQQEDSAVYLCASSFKTGSNTEAFFGQGTRLTVV.